The rows below give T cell receptor beta chains drawn from one sample of a study of CD8+ T cells in alopecia areata. Some clones are missing from TCRdb's copy, which holds only in-frame ones; the method was immunoSEQ multiplex PCR. This table holds under 350,000 clones, roughly 60% found once. The specimen was CD4+ T cells sorted from blood, collected at week 24, from a patient treated with tofacitinib. The receptors shown here come from a human donor with alopecia areata. Both conserved end residues are trimmed from each CDR3.

TRBJ2-1	TRBV30	AWRTGRDEQF
TRBJ1-1	TRBV29-1	SVEWRWGNTEAF
TRBJ2-2	TRBV25-1	ASSESPSSTGELF
TRBJ2-3	TRBV28	ASSRAGSGDTDTQY
TRBJ1-2	TRBV2	ASSERTGSDGYT
TRBJ2-7	TRBV5-6	ASSTQYEQY
TRBJ2-5	TRBV7-2	ASSLRGYKEETQY
TRBJ2-7	TRBV28	ASMREKSYEQY
TRBJ1-1	TRBV30	ACQVRTEAF
TRBJ1-2	TRBV5-4	ASSYVGDGYT
TRBJ1-6	TRBV29-1	SARGPGNSPLH
TRBJ2-3	TRBV7-2	ASRLRLSKSTDTQY
TRBJ2-7	TRBV5-1	ASSLGVNEQY
TRBJ2-7	TRBV5-1	ASSLDSEQY
TRBJ1-6	TRBV19	ASSTDRGRTPLH
TRBJ1-2	TRBV6-5	ASRADSSNYGYT
TRBJ2-2	TRBV4-3	ASSRAGTSGGTTGELF
TRBJ2-7	TRBV4-1	ASSPLAGGPYEQY